This T cell receptor (beta chain) was observed in a study of T cell changes during pregnancy in multiple sclerosis. Produced via immunoSEQ multiplex PCR; TCRdb's table is partial and in-frame only. The profile shows some 94,000 clones, roughly nine tenths of them singletons. The V gene end was trimmed by 7 bases and the J gene end by 4 bases; junction bases not matched to a gene: 10. Looked up from germline, CDR1 is SGHKS and CDR2 is YYEKEE (reference sequence). The CDR3 is made up of 15 amino acids. The chain joins TRBV5-5 to TRBJ1-2, with TRBD1 identical over 10 bases. The source was peripheral blood, collected in the first trimester of pregnancy. The sequence was obtained from a female donor with multiple sclerosis, enrolled in a pregnancy study. CDR3 sequence (DNA): TGTGCCAGCCGCCTGACAGGGGGCGCAGGCTATGGCTACACCTTC. Amino acid sequence: CASRLTGGAGYGYTF.